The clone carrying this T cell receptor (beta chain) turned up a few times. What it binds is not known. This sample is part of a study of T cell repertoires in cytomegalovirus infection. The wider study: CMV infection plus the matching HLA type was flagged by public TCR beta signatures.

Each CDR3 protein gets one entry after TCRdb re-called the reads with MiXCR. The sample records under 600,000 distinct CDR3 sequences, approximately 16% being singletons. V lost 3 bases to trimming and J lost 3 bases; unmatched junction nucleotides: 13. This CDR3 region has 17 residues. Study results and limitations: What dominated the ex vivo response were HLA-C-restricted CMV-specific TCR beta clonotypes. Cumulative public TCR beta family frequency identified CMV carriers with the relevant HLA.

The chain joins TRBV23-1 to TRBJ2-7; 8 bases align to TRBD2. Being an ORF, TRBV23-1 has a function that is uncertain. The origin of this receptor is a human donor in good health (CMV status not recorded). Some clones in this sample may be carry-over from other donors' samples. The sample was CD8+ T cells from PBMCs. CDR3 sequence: CASSHTGSGGPHYEQYF. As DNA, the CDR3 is TGCGCCAGCAGTCACACCGGCAGCGGGGGCCCACACTACGAGCAGTACTTC.